This TCR beta chain was captured by sequencing in a study of human T cells and chemical hapten exposure. The time point here: patch test 2, 6 weeks after DPC sensitization. Treatment of the sample: therapeutic diphenylcyclopropenone sensitization with weekly scalp DPC. The study extracted total RNA from unfractionated whole blood. Trimming removed 3 bases from V and 1 base from J, with 12 bases in between. The CDR3 covers 14 residues. From germline, CDR1 is DFQATT and CDR2 SNEGSKA (reference sequence). Ten or more counts support this clonotype. Its antigen is unidentified. TCRdb re-analysed the RACE reads in MiXCR, keeping a single row per CDR3 protein. Seen here are approximately 46,000 distinct CDR3 sequences, roughly 9% observed once, and the top ten hold more than 13%. Notes on the study in general: The number of TCRs above 1 in 1000 frequency did not change after DPC sensitization.

The gene calls are TRBV20-1 and TRBJ2-5; D gene uncertain. This receptor was identified in a woman younger than 45 with alopecia areata. Some clones in this sample may be carry-over from other donors' samples. Source: whole blood, taken in connection with sensitization to the hapten diphenylcyclopropenone (DPC). The CDR3 spells CSARAENFQETQYF. DNA of the CDR3: TGCAGTGCTAGGGCGGAAAATTTCCAAGAGACCCAGTACTTC.